Listed below are T cell receptor beta chains from one sample, sequenced in a study of control samples from healthy donors and cancer patients. The table came from immunoSEQ multiplex PCR; TCRdb's copy has only in-frame clones and leaves some out. The data contain about 44,000 clones, roughly three quarters of them singletons. The specimen was formalin-fixed, paraffin-embedded tissue. All receptors derive from a male donor with melanoma. The CDR3 runs from the conserved cysteine through the conserved F or W. The size of a clone is reported for some rows only, either as once, few or many, or as a class for expanded clones.

J gene: TRBJ2-5
clone size: few
V gene: TRBV28
CDR3 protein: CASSLPGQETQYF

J gene: TRBJ2-3
clone size: .
V gene: TRBV5-1
CDR3 protein: CASSLQGFTDTQYF

J gene: TRBJ1-1
clone size: few
V gene: TRBV12-3/TRBV12-4
CDR3 protein: CASSLKGNTEAFF

J gene: TRBJ1-5
clone size: .
V gene: TRBV6-5
CDR3 protein: CASSLGPRLSNQPQHF

J gene: TRBJ1-5
clone size: medium-sized
V gene: TRBV10-3
CDR3 protein: CAISEAGQASNQPQHF

J gene: TRBJ1-2
clone size: once
V gene: TRBV27
CDR3 protein: CASSLNRARGYTF

J gene: TRBJ2-1
clone size: .
V gene: TRBV9
CDR3 protein: CASSARAEGIHEQFF

J gene: TRBJ2-7
clone size: .
V gene: TRBV9
CDR3 protein: CASTAGGFGEQYF

J gene: TRBJ2-1
clone size: .
V gene: TRBV29-1
CDR3 protein: CSVESGVLYNEQFF

J gene: TRBJ2-1
clone size: .
V gene: TRBV25-1
CDR3 protein: CASTGDSPYNEQFF

J gene: TRBJ2-6
clone size: .
V gene: TRBV5-1
CDR3 protein: CASSHRPSGANVLTF

J gene: TRBJ1-2
clone size: few
V gene: TRBV6-5
CDR3 protein: CASPTARGYGYTF

J gene: TRBJ2-7
clone size: .
V gene: TRBV6-5
CDR3 protein: CASSSEGQGAYEQYF

J gene: TRBJ2-7
clone size: .
V gene: TRBV6-2/TRBV6-3
CDR3 protein: CASSYVAGEGEQYF

J gene: TRBJ2-1
clone size: many
V gene: TRBV2
CDR3 protein: CASSEAAGGPHNEQFF

J gene: TRBJ2-7
clone size: .
V gene: TRBV9
CDR3 protein: CASSVGGTSGDEQYF

J gene: TRBJ1-2
clone size: .
V gene: TRBV2
CDR3 protein: CASSEGGANYGYTF

J gene: TRBJ1-3
clone size: .
V gene: TRBV7-9
CDR3 protein: CASSLGQGNTIYF

J gene: TRBJ2-1
clone size: .
V gene: TRBV9
CDR3 protein: CASSLDRAAYNEQFF

J gene: TRBJ1-1
clone size: few
V gene: TRBV29-1
CDR3 protein: CSVRGLGGGLTEAFF

J gene: TRBJ2-2
clone size: .
V gene: TRBV2
CDR3 protein: CASGGLAPTGELFF

J gene: TRBJ2-1
clone size: .
V gene: TRBV6-5
CDR3 protein: CATRTLAGGGNEQFF

J gene: TRBJ2-7
clone size: .
V gene: TRBV5-8
CDR3 protein: CASSRTGAYEQYF

J gene: TRBJ1-1
clone size: .
V gene: TRBV2
CDR3 protein: CASSEGAGTEAFF

J gene: TRBJ1-1
clone size: .
V gene: TRBV2
CDR3 protein: CASSAQGGGTEAFF

J gene: TRBJ2-2
clone size: .
V gene: TRBV28
CDR3 protein: CASSSPPGTGNTGELFF

J gene: TRBJ1-2
clone size: once
V gene: TRBV6-5
CDR3 protein: CASSYGAGGFSSGYTF

J gene: TRBJ2-7
clone size: .
V gene: TRBV29-1
CDR3 protein: CSVVPGQGARYEQYF